This TCR beta chain originates from a study of T cells in Graves' hyperthyroidism and ophthalmopathy. Amplified TCR beta CDR3 regions derived from RNA transcripts. An initial round of RT-PCR targeting the TCR CDR3 relied on the HTBI primer set. TCRdb used MiXCR to reprocess the multiplex PCR reads, holding one entry per CDR3 protein. The data contain roughly 400,000 distinct CDR3 sequences, around 16% of them singletons. Any symptoms of ophthalmopathy came after the first hyperthyroidism diagnosis, from which the blood sample dates. Germline V gene data show CDR1 as SGHDN and CDR2 as FVKESK. CDR3 size: 18 residues. Trimming took 0 bases from V and 1 from J, leaving 15 bases between them. This clonotype was recorded at least ten times.

The chain combines TRBV14 with TRBJ2-2; D is ambiguous. This receptor was taken from a woman younger than 35 with Graves' hyperthyroidism that later progressed to Graves' ophthalmopathy. The sequenced sample consisted of blood. The CDR3 spells CASSQEVPVGENTGELFF. In DNA, the CDR3 is TGTGCCAGCAGCCAAGAAGTGCCGGTCGGAGAGAACACCGGGGAGCTGTTTTTT. Drawing the rest from reference TRBV14 and TRBJ2-2, the complete variable domain is EAGVTQFPSHSVIEKGQTVTLRCDPISGHDNLYWYRRVMGKEIKFLLHFVKESKQDESGMPNNRFLAERTGGTYSTLKVQPAELEDSGVYFCASSQEVPVGENTGELFFGEGSRLTVL.